This is a list of T cell receptor beta chains from one sample in a study of PD-1 blockade in classical Hodgkin lymphoma. TCRdb keeps only in-frame clones here, not all; method: immunoSEQ multiplex PCR. The sample yields roughly 39,000 clones, about 80% seen once. Material: peripheral blood mononuclear cells (PBMCs), obtained before the fourth cycle of nivolumab. The receptor set was obtained from a human donor with classical Hodgkin lymphoma. CDR3s leave out the opening cysteine and the closing phenylalanine or tryptophan. Each record gives: clone size, V gene, CDR3 protein. Clone size is not always given. Where it is, it says once, few, many or a class for expanded clones.

>NA|TRBV7-2
ASSLFGQSQETQY
>NA|TRBV7-9
ASSLGLDRKLF
>few|TRBV10-1
ASSGPLGKADTQY
>few|TRBV4-3
ASSQITGTSANNEQF
>once|TRBV6-1
ASTGGRNEKLF
>NA|TRBV10-3
AISDQGPSSGANVLT
>NA|TRBV7-2
ASSAQGVNSPLH
>NA|TRBV19
ASSRDINQPQH
>NA|TRBV18
ASSPLITGYSYEQY
>few|TRBV7-2
ASSRRLAGVPGANVLT
>NA|TRBV6-6
ASRSGGTDTQY
>few|TRBV7-5
ASSWTSTEAF